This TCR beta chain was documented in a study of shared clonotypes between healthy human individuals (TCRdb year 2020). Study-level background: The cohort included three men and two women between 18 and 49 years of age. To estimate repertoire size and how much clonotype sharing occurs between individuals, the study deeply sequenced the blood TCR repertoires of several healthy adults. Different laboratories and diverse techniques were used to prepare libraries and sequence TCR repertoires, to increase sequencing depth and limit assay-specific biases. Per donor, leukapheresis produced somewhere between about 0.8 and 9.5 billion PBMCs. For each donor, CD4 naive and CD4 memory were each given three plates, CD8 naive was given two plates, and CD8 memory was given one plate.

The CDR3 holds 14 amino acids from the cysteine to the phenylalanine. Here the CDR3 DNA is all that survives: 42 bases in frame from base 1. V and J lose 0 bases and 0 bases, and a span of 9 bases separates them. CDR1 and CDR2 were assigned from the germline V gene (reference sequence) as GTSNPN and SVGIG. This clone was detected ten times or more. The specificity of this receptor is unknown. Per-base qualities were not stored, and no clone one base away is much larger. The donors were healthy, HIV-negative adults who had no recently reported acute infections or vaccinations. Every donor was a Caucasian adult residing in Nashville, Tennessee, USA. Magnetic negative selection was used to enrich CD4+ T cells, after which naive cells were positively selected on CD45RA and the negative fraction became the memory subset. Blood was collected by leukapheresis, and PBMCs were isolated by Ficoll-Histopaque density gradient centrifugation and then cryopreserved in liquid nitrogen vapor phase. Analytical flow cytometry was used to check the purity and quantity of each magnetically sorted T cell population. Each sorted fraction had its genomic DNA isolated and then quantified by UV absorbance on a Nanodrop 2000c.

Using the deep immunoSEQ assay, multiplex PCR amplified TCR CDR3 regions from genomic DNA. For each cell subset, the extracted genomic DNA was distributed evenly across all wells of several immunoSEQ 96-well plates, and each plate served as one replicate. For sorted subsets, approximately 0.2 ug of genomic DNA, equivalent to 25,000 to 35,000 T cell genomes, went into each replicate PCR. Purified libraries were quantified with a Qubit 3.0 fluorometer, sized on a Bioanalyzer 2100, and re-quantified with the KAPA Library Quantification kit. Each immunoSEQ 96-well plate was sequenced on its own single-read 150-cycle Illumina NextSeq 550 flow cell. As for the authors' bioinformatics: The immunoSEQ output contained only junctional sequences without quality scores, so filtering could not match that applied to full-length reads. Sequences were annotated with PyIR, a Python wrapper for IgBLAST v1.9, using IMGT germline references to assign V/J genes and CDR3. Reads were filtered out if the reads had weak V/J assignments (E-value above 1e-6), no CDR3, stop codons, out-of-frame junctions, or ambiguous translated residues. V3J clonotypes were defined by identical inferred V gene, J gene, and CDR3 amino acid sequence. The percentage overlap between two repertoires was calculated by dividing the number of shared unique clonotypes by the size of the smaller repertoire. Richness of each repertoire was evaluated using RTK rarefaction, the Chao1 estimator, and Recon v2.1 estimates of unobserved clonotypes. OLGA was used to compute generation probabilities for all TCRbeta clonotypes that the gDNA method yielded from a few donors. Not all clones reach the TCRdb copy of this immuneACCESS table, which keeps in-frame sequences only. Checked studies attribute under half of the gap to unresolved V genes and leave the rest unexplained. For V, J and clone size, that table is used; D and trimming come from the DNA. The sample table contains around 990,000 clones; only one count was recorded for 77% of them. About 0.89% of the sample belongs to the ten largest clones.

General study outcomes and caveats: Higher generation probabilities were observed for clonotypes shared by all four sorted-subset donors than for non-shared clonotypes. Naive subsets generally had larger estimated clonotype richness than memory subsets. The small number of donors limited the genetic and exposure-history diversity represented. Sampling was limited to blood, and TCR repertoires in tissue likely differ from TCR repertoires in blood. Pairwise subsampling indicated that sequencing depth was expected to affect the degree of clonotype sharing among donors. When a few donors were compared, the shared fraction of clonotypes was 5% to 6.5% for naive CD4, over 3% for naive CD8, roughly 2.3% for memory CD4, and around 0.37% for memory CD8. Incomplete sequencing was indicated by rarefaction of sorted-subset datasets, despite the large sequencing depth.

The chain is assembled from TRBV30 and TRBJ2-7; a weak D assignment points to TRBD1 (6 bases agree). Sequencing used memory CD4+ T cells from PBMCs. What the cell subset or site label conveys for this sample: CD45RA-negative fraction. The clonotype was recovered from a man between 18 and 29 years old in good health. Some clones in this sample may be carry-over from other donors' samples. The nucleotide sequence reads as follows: TGTGCCTGGAGTGTACTCAGGGGCTCCTACGAGCAGTACTTC. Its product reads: CAWSVLRGSYEQYF.